These 20 T cell receptor beta chains share one sample of origin, sequenced in a study of early T cells in non-severe SARS-CoV-2 infection (dated by TCRdb to about 2021). Receptor libraries were prepared by 5' RACE. Sequencing used a NextSeq 500. TCRdb reanalyzed the raw reads on its own, using fastp at Q25 for trimming and MiXCR for clone calling, and kept in-frame beta chains. All rows with the same CDR3 protein become a single entry with the most common DNA and genes. This sample gives around 44,000 distinct CDR3 sequences in total; around 7.7% of them show up just once. The top ten clonotypes cover 5.8% of the sample. Sequences were obtained from whole blood. The receptor source for this set is an adult who was a healthcare worker with PCR-confirmed SARS-CoV-2 infection or an uninfected control (not recorded which).

This clonotype has only a few counts. The chain employs TRBV6-5 and TRBJ1-5; unclear D gene. V dropped 2 bases and J dropped 6 bases, with 8 bases sitting between them. Germline V gene sequence: CDR1 MNHEY, CDR2 SVGAGI. This CDR3 contains 13 residues. CDR3 sequence (DNA): TGTGCCAGCAGTTACAGGGAGGGTCAGCCCCAGCATTTT. Translation: CASSYREGQPQHF.

J is TRBJ2-7 and V is TRBV6-6, with a possible D match to TRBD1 (5 bases). Germline loops: CDR1 MNHNY, CDR2 SVGAGI (reference sequence). This CDR3 has 12 residues. Trimming removed 2 bases at V and 5 bases at J, with 7 bases between. The CDR3 region is CASSYGRDEQYF. The CDR3 nucleotides read TGTGCCAGCAGTTACGGCAGGGACGAGCAGTACTTC.

Ten or more counts support this clonotype. J is TRBJ2-7 and V is TRBV12-3 or TRBV12-4; D is possibly TRBD1 or TRBD2 (5 bases each). The length of the CDR3 is 15 residues. The V gene lost 7 bases and the J gene lost 3 bases, with 19 bases spanning the gap. The CDR3 DNA reads as TGTGCCAGCAACTCGAATTGGGGCGGAGGCTACGAGCAGTACTTC. Protein: CASNSNWGGGYEQYF.

This clonotype occurred many times. The chain employs TRBV28 and TRBJ2-1, with 12 bases that match TRBD2. The junction had 3 bases not matched to a gene; V was cut back by 3 bases and J by 0 bases. There are 17 residues in the CDR3. CDR1 and CDR2 from the germline V gene are MDHEN and SYDVKM. The CDR3 bases are TGTGCCAGCAGTTTCCCGACTAGCGGGAGCTCCTACAATGAGCAGTTCTTC. This gives the protein CASSFPTSGSSYNEQFF.

This clonotype occurred many times. The chain couples TRBV28 to TRBJ1-5, with 7 bases that match TRBD1. The germline CDR1 and CDR2 sequences are MDHEN and SYDVKM. CDR3 size: 15 residues. With V trimmed by 5 bases and J by 4 bases, 8 bases remained unmatched. CDR3 DNA: TGTGCCAGCAGTGGAGACAGGGACAAGAATCAGCCCCAGCATTTT. It specifies CASSGDRDKNQPQHF.

This clonotype was picked up many times. The V gene is TRBV12-3 or TRBV12-4, the J gene TRBJ2-7, with D uncertain. V was trimmed by 5 bases and J by 2 bases, leaving 13 bases between them. This CDR3 contains 14 residues. Here the CDR3 DNA reads TGTGCCAGCAGTATGGCAGCATATACCTACGAGCAGTACTTC. Its protein is CASSMAAYTYEQYF.

This clonotype appeared many times. The rearrangement joins TRBV28 to TRBJ1-6, with D perhaps TRBD1 (5 bases). Germline V gene lookup returns CDR1 MDHEN and CDR2 SYDVKM. The CDR3 is made up of 14 amino acids. V dropped 3 bases and J dropped 10 bases, with 13 bases sitting between them. This CDR3 is CASSLEGRKSPLHF. For the CDR3, the DNA is TGTGCCAGCAGTTTGGAGGGGAGGAAGTCACCCCTCCACTTT.

At least ten counts were recorded for this clonotype. The genes are TRBV28 and TRBJ2-2, with TRBD2 as a possible D gene (6 bases). With 6 bases removed from V and 2 bases from J, the gap between germline ends came to 16 bases. The CDR3 runs to 16 residues. Per germline, CDR1 MDHEN and CDR2 SYDVKM. CDR3 DNA sequence: TGTGCCAGCAGGCCCCCGCGGGGAGGCAACACCGGGGAGCTGTTTTTT. Translated, it gives CASRPPRGGNTGELFF.

In this sample, this clonotype turned up many times. The chain uses TRBV28 and TRBJ2-2, with TRBD1 matching 9 bases. After removal of 9 bases from V and 5 bases from J, the junction contained 4 bases not matched to a gene. Germline V gene sequence: CDR1 MDHEN, CDR2 SYDVKM. The CDR3 is 13 amino acids. CDR3 sequence: CASGTGRTGELFF. The CDR3 nucleotides are TGTGCCAGTGGGACAGGGAGGACCGGGGAGCTGTTTTTT.

The chain uses TRBV7-2 and TRBJ2-1, with D uncertain. Deletions cut 0 bases from V and 9 bases from J, with 12 bases between. Germline V gene sequence: CDR1 SGHTA, CDR2 FQGNSA. This CDR3 is 14 amino acids long. The CDR3 is CASSLAVLMAEQFF. CDR3 nucleotides: TGTGCCAGCAGCTTAGCGGTATTGATGGCTGAGCAGTTCTTC.

A few counts support this clonotype. The chain combines TRBV9 with TRBJ1-3, with D hard to call. The CDR3 is 15 residues long. Trimming shortened V by 4 bases and J by 0 bases, and 11 bases separated the two germline ends. The germline CDR1 and CDR2 sequences are SGDLS and YYNGEE. In DNA, the CDR3 is TGTGCCAGCAGCCGTAACCTAGTCTCTGGAAACACCATATATTTT. It yields the protein CASSRNLVSGNTIYF.

This clonotype has at least ten counts. V and J are TRBV4-3 and TRBJ1-2; the match to TRBD1 covers 9 bases. Per the germline V gene, CDR1 is LGHNA and CDR2 is YSLEER. V gave up 0 bases and J gave up 6 bases; unmatched junction bases: 2. There are 14 residues in the CDR3. The CDR3 nucleotides are TGCGCCAGCAGCCAAGATGGGGACAGGGATGGCTACACCTTC. It codes for CASSQDGDRDGYTF.

This clonotype was counted only a few times. The chain couples TRBV28 to TRBJ2-1, with a tentative D call TRBD1 (7 bases). CDR3 length: 14 amino acids. CDR1 is MDHEN and CDR2 is SYDVKM in the germline V gene. V gave up 5 bases and J gave up 8 bases, with 16 bases separating them. The DNA of the CDR3 is TGTGCCAGCAGTACCAGGGGGGCGTCAGATGAGCAGTTCTTC. Translation gives CASSTRGASDEQFF.

Ten or more counts support this clonotype. This chain joins TRBV27 and TRBJ1-5, with D possibly being TRBD1 (6 bases). CDR1 and CDR2 (germline): MNHEY, SMNVEV (reference sequence). V lost 8 bases and J lost 0, with 17 bases in between. The CDR3 runs to 16 residues. CDR3 sequence reads: CASGGQPKYSNQPQHF. CDR3 bases: TGTGCCAGCGGTGGACAGCCTAAGTATAGCAATCAGCCCCAGCATTTT.

The chain employs TRBV9 and TRBJ2-3, with D uncertain. CDR1 is SGDLS and CDR2 is YYNGEE in the germline V gene. Between the trimmed V and J ends, which lost 3 bases and 9 bases, there was a span of 11 bases. The CDR3 sequence is 12 residues long. CDR3 loop: CASSGLRGTQYF. The CDR3 DNA sequence: TGTGCCAGCAGCGGGCTACGTGGAACGCAGTATTTT.

This rearrangement joins TRBV28 to TRBJ1-1; D gene ambiguous. Trimming stripped 2 bases from V and 7 bases from J, with 14 bases between. Germline CDR1 and CDR2: MDHEN and SYDVKM. The CDR3 totals 14 residues. The CDR3 sequence: CASSLGLREVEAFF. The CDR3 DNA reads TGTGCCAGCAGTTTAGGATTGAGGGAAGTTGAAGCTTTCTTT.

CDR3 in DNA: TGTGCCAGCAGCGTAGGCGGGGGAAGGGCGCAAGAGACCCAGTACTTC. This sequence encodes CASSVGGGRAQETQYF. The rearrangement links TRBV9 to TRBJ2-5; 7 bases align to TRBD2. J was trimmed by 2 bases and V by 0 bases; bases with no gene match: 7. This CDR3 is 16 amino acids long. Germline V gene sequence: CDR1 SGDLS, CDR2 YYNGEE.

CDR3 DNA sequence: TGTGCCAGCAGTTTTTGGGACAGTAACACCGGGGAGCTGTTTTTT. Translated, it gives CASSFWDSNTGELFF. This rearrangement joins TRBV12-3 or TRBV12-4 to TRBJ2-2; 7 nucleotides match TRBD1. With V trimmed by 3 bases and J by 2 bases, 3 bases remained unmatched. The CDR3 is made up of 15 amino acids.

This clonotype was seen at least ten times. The rearrangement links TRBV4-3 to TRBJ1-2; unclear D gene. Germline lookup yields CDR1 LGHNA and CDR2 YSLEER. The CDR3 spans 15 residues. Trimming left V 0 bases short and J 7 bases short, with 15 bases between. In DNA form, the CDR3 reads TGCGCCAGCAGCCAAGATAGGTGGGTCGGCTCTGGCTACACCTTC. Its translation: CASSQDRWVGSGYTF.

This chain links TRBV20-1 with TRBJ1-5, with D possibly being TRBD1 (5 bases). Per germline, CDR1 DFQATT and CDR2 SNEGSKA (reference sequence). CDR3 size: 13 residues. V was shortened by 0 bases and J by 9 bases, with 12 bases between the two germline ends. CDR3 amino acids: CSAREDTPLPQHF. The CDR3 region has the DNA TGCAGTGCTAGAGAGGACACCCCCTTGCCCCAGCATTTT.